This T cell receptor (beta chain) was identified during a study of control samples from healthy donors and cancer patients. The V segment lost 6 bases and the J segment 4 bases; nucleotides outside the gene matches: 6. Per germline, CDR1 LNHDA and CDR2 SQIVND (reference sequence). The CDR3 has 15 amino acids. Clones were read by immunoSEQ multiplex PCR, and TCRdb kept only the in-frame ones, dropping some. The repertoire holds tens of thousands of clones, about nine tenths seen once, with approximately 15% in the top ten. The source material was blood. This sequence joins TRBV19 and TRBJ1-6; 7 bases agree with TRBD1. The TCR was taken from a woman aged 65 to 85 in good health. DNA for the CDR3: TGTGCCAGTAGGAAAGGGGGCGCTTATAATTCACCCCTCCACTTT. Protein product: CASRKGGAYNSPLHF.